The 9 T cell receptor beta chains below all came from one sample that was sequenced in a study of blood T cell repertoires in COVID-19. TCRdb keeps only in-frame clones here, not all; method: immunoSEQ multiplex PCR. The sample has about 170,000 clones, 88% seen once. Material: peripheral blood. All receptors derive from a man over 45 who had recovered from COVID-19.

This chain's CDR3 is CASRPPGQGSTEAFF. The CDR3 region has the DNA TGCGCCAGCAGACCTCCGGGACAGGGTTCTACTGAAGCTTTCTTT. V and J are TRBV5-1 and TRBJ1-1; 9 positions match TRBD1. The CDR3 has 15 residues. From germline, CDR1 is SGHRS and CDR2 YFSETQ. The trim removed 5 bases at V and 5 bases at J, leaving 10 bases unmatched.

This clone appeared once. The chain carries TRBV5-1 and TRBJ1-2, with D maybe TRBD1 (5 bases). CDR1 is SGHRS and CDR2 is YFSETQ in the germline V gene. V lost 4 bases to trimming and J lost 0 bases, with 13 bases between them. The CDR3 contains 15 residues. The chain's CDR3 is CASSAGSSSNYGYTF. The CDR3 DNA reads TGCGCCAGCAGCGCAGGGTCCTCTTCTAACTATGGCTACACCTTC.

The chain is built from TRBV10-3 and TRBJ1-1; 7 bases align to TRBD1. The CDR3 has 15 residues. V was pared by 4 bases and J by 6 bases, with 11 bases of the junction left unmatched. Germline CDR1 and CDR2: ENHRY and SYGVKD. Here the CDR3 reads CAISGDRVEISEAFF. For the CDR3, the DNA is TGTGCCATCAGTGGCGACAGGGTCGAAATATCTGAAGCTTTCTTT.

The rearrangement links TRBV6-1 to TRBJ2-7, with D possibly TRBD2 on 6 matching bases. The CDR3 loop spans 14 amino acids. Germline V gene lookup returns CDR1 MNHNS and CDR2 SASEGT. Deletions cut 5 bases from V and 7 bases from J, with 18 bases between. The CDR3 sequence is CASSPRTGDGEQYF. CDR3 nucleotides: TGTGCCAGCAGTCCGAGGACGGGGGACGGGGAGCAGTACTTC.

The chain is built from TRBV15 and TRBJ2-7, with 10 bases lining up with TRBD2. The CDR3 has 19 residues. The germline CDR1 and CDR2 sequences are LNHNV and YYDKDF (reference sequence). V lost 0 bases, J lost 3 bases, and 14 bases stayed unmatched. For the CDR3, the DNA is TGTGCCACCAGCAGAGACCGGACTAGCGGACCTGGCGCACTCTACGAGCAGTACTTC. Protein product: CATSRDRTSGPGALYEQYF.

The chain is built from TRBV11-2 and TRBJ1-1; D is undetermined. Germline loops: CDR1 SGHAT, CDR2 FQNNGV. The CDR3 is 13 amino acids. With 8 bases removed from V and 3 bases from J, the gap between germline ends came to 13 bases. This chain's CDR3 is CASGGFSDTEAFF. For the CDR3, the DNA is TGTGCCAGCGGCGGATTCTCGGACACTGAAGCTTTCTTT.

The DNA for the CDR3 is TGTGCCATCAGTGAGTCGACAGACTCAGATACGCAGTATTTT. It encodes CAISESTDSDTQYF. This chain joins TRBV10-3 and TRBJ2-3; possible D gene TRBD1, 5 bases. V was pared by 0 bases and J by 4 bases, with 8 bases between. The CDR3 totals 14 residues. The V gene's germline CDR1 is ENHRY and CDR2 SYGVKD.

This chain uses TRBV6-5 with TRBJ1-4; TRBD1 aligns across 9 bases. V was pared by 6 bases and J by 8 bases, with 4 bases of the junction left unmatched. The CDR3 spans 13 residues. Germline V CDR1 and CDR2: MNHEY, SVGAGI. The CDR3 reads CASRIQGAEKLFF. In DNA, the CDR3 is TGTGCCAGCAGGATACAGGGGGCGGAAAAACTGTTTTTT.

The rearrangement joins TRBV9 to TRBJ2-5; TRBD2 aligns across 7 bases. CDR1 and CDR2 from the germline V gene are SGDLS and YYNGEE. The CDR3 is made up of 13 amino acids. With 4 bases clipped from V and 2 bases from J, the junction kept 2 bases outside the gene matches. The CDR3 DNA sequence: TGTGCCAGCAGCCTCGGGGGGCAAGAGACCCAGTACTTC. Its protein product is CASSLGGQETQYF.